Sequencing of this T cell receptor (beta chain) was carried out in a study of blood T cells in healthy people across ages. Through a sample-barcoded 5' primer and a J-beta primer mix, a second PCR was run for about 6 to 11 cycles. TCRdb redid the calling of the 5' RACE reads with MiXCR, one entry per CDR3 protein. This sample has 750,000 to 1,000,000 distinct CDR3 sequences, with approximately 32% found just once. Details on this clonotype: Its target is unknown.

The CDR3 has 16 amino acids. From germline, CDR1 is LGHNA and CDR2 YSLEER. V was pared by 0 bases and J by 6 bases, with 14 bases between. Study-wide points: Fewer expanded clones and more diversity marked long-lived versus aged donors. A roughly linear fall in TCR beta diversity per million T cells was seen with increasing age.

The sample was also linked to a second study, of T cells of mothers and their children. Turning to that study: Related mother-child pairs shared slightly more overlap than unrelated pairs, but the difference was non-significant.

This chain links TRBV4-3 with TRBJ2-2; the D gene could be TRBD1 or TRBD2 (6 bases each). The TCR originated in a woman in her 40s in good health. The sequenced sample was blood. CDR3 region: CASSQEWGALAGELFF. The CDR3 DNA sequence: TGCGCCAGCAGCCAAGAATGGGGGGCCCTGGCCGGGGAGCTGTTTTTT.